The T cell receptor (beta chain) described here comes from a study of breast tumors, draining lymph nodes, adjacent tissues. TCRdb fed the multiplex PCR reads into MiXCR, producing one record per CDR3 protein. The sample carries 190,000 or so distinct CDR3 sequences, 31% recorded once. The CDR3 is 15 amino acids. CDR1 and CDR2 (germline): DFQATT, SNEGSKA (reference sequence). V lost 4 bases and J lost 3, with 13 bases in between. This clonotype was observed many times. Breast cancer patients provided tissue from their axillary draining lymph nodes. Sequences were obtained from axillary lymph node tissue. The chain combines TRBV20-1 with TRBJ1-6, with TRBD1 as a possible D gene (5 bases). The TCR was taken from a female donor with breast cancer. Some clones in this sample may be carry-over from other donors' samples. In DNA, the CDR3 is TGCAGTGCTACCCAGGGTGGGGGCTATAATTCACCCCTCCACTTT. This gives the protein CSATQGGGYNSPLHF.